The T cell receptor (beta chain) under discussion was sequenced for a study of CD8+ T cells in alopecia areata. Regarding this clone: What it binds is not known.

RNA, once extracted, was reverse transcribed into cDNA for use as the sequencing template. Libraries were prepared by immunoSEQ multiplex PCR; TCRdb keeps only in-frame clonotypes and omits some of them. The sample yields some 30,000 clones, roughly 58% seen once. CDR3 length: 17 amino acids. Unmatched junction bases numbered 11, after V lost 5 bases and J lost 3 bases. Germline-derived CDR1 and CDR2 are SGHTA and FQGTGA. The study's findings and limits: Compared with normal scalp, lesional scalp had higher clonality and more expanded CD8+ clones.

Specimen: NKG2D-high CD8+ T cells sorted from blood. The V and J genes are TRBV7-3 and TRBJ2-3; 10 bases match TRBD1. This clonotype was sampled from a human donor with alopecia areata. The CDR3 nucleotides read TGTGCCAGCAGCCTAATGGGACAGGGGATTGGTACAGATACGCAGTATTTT. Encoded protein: CASSLMGQGIGTDTQYF.